These 17 T cell receptor beta chains came from one sample sequenced in a study of T cells in localized non-small cell lung cancer (dated by TCRdb to the early 2020s). The library came from the immunoSEQ multiplex PCR assay. Entries here come from immuneACCESS through TCRdb and include only in-frame sequences with V and J called. Some clones fail to appear in such tables; in the studies checked, an unresolved V gene covers under half of the shortfall, and the cause of the remainder is unknown. For this sample the table gives tens of thousands of clones, of which approximately 87% were detected only once. Clones ranked in the top ten supply about 2.1% of the sample. The specimen was peripheral blood, collected before any cancer treatment. These receptors were collected from a woman between 40 and 69 years old with stage I lung adenocarcinoma.

The rearrangement uses TRBV6-4 and TRBJ2-1, with TRBD2 matching 11 bases. CDR1 is MRHNA and CDR2 is SNTAGT in the germline V gene. This CDR3 region has 14 residues. J was trimmed by 9 bases and V by 6 bases; bases with no gene match: 7. The chain's CDR3 is CASRVAGGSGEQFF. The CDR3 nucleotides read TGTGCCAGCAGGGTAGCGGGGGGGAGCGGTGAGCAGTTCTTC.

The gene calls are TRBV5-1 and TRBJ2-5; D may be TRBD1 (6 bases). Germline assignment: CDR1 SGHRS and CDR2 YFSETQ. This CDR3 is built from 15 residues. Trimming removed 1 base at V and 3 bases at J, with 13 bases between. CDR3 sequence: CASSLQNREEETQYF. The CDR3 DNA reads TGCGCCAGCAGCTTGCAGAACAGGGAAGAAGAGACCCAGTACTTC. The variable domain in full, with the rest retrieved from reference TRBV5-1 and TRBJ2-5, is KAGVTQTPRYLIKTRGQQVTLSCSPISGHRSVSWYQQTPGQGLQFLFEYFSETQRNKGNFPGRFSGRQFSNSRSEMNVSTLELGDSALYLCASSLQNREEETQYFGPGTRLLVL.

CDR3 protein: CASSDNSGANVLTF. CDR3 nucleotide sequence: TGTGCCAGCAGTGACAACTCTGGGGCCAACGTCCTGACTTTC. The chain employs TRBV6-4 and TRBJ2-6; no reliable D call. The CDR3 runs to 14 residues. Trimming removed 2 bases from V and 0 bases from J, with 2 bases in between. CDR1 and CDR2 (germline): MRHNA, SNTAGT.

The chain joins TRBV15 to TRBJ2-5; possibly TRBD2 for D (7 bases). V was shortened by 0 bases and J by 2 bases, with 13 bases between the two germline ends. Germline lookup yields CDR1 LNHNV and CDR2 YYDKDF (reference sequence). The CDR3 runs 16 residues. The CDR3 loop is CATSRDKKGGQETQYF. CDR3 in DNA: TGTGCCACCAGCAGAGATAAAAAGGGGGGGCAAGAGACCCAGTACTTC.

J is TRBJ2-7 and V is TRBV7-8; 7 bases map to TRBD1. V was clipped by 4 bases and J by 5 bases; unmatched bases: 2. CDR3 length: 12 amino acids. Germline CDR1 is SGHVS and CDR2 is FQNEAQ. Here the CDR3 DNA reads TGTGCCAGCAGCTACAGGGGAGACGAGCAGTACTTC. This translates into CASSYRGDEQYF.

V usage is TRBV11-2 and J usage is TRBJ2-1; TRBD2 might be the D (5 bases). The CDR3 totals 18 residues. Germline V gene lookup returns CDR1 SGHAT and CDR2 FQNNGV. V shed 0 bases and J shed 0 bases, with 15 bases lying between them. The CDR3 reads CASSLDLSGLGSYNEQFF. The CDR3 bases are TGTGCCAGCAGCTTAGATCTAAGCGGATTGGGCTCCTACAATGAGCAGTTCTTC.

This clone was seen a single time. This sequence joins TRBV18 and TRBJ2-7; 7 bases fit TRBD1. The ends lost 3 bases at V and 3 bases at J; junction bases unmatched: 20. Germline values: CDR1 KGHSH, CDR2 LQKENI. The CDR3 length is 19 residues. CDR3 bases: TGTGCCAGCTCACCCGGTCGGGCAGGGGGTGTGCGAATGATCTACGAGCAGTACTTC. Amino acid sequence: CASSPGRAGGVRMIYEQYF.

This chain connects TRBV4-1 to TRBJ1-1; D ambiguous. V lost 0 bases and J lost 4, with 0 bases in between. Germline V CDR1 and CDR2: MGHRA, YSYEKL. CDR3 length equals 11 residues. This CDR3 reads CASSQDTEAFF. The CDR3 coding sequence is TGCGCCAGCAGCCAAGACACTGAAGCTTTCTTT.

The chain carries TRBV10-3 and TRBJ1-4, with 7 bases matching TRBD1. CDR1 ENHRY and CDR2 SYGVKD come from the germline V gene. V lost 8 bases, J lost 2 bases, and 5 bases stayed unmatched. The CDR3 totals 14 residues. CDR3 in amino acids: CAISSQGTNEKLFF. Here the CDR3 DNA reads TGTGCCATCTCTTCACAGGGGACTAATGAAAAACTGTTTTTT.

The chain combines TRBV19 with TRBJ1-4; 10 bases align to TRBD1. The junction had 11 bases not matched to a gene; V was cut back by 8 bases and J by 8 bases. The V gene's germline CDR1 is LNHDA and CDR2 SQIVND (reference sequence). The CDR3 contains 15 residues. Here the CDR3 reads CASHRTGGIREKLFF. The DNA for the CDR3 is TGTGCCAGTCATAGGACAGGGGGAATCAGGGAAAAACTGTTTTTT.

J is TRBJ2-1 and V is TRBV5-1, with TRBD2 matching 9 bases. This CDR3 contains 17 residues. The V segment lost 6 bases and the J segment 9 bases; nucleotides outside the gene matches: 19. CDR1 and CDR2 (germline): SGHRS, YFSETQ. The CDR3 nucleotides are TGCGCCAGCAAGGGTGGCCCCGTGGGACTAGCTGGCGGTGAGCAGTTCTTC. Its translation is CASKGGPVGLAGGEQFF.

The chain recombines TRBV20-1 with TRBJ2-7, with a possible D match to TRBD2 (5 bases). CDR1 and CDR2 from the germline V gene are DFQATT and SNEGSKA (reference sequence). The CDR3 is 11 amino acids. Trimming stripped 0 bases from V and 6 bases from J, with 6 bases between. CDR3 amino acids: CSAREGGEQYF. The CDR3 DNA reads TGCAGTGCTAGAGAAGGAGGCGAGCAGTACTTC.

The chain combines TRBV9 with TRBJ1-2, with D unclear. Between the trimmed V and J ends, which lost 4 bases and 3 bases, there was a span of 7 bases. CDR1 SGDLS and CDR2 YYNGEE come from the germline V gene. This CDR3 is built from 12 residues. In nucleotides, the CDR3 is TGTGCCAGCAGCCACGACTACTATGGCTACACCTTC. Translating gives CASSHDYYGYTF. The full variable domain, with the rest looked up from reference TRBV9 and TRBJ1-2, is DSGVTQTPKHLITATGQRVTLRCSPRSGDLSVYWYQQSLDQGLQFLIQYYNGEERAKGNILERFSAQQFPDLHSELNLSSLELGDSALYFCASSHDYYGYTFGSGTRLTVV.

J is TRBJ2-1 and V is TRBV5-6; D is unclear. There are 11 residues in the CDR3. V lost 4 bases to trimming and J lost 9 bases, with 8 bases between them. The germline V gene has CDR1 SGHDT and CDR2 YYEEEE. As DNA, the CDR3 is TGTGCCAGCAGCACCGGATTTGAGCAGTTCTTC. This translates into CASSTGFEQFF.

The chain carries TRBV6-1 and TRBJ1-1, with no clear D. The ends were cut back, 2 bases at V and 1 base at J, with 8 bases in the middle. Germline loops: CDR1 MNHNS, CDR2 SASEGT. The length of the CDR3 is 14 residues. CDR3 sequence reads: CASSESWANTEAFF. The CDR3 DNA reads as TGTGCCAGCAGTGAAAGCTGGGCGAACACTGAAGCTTTCTTT.

The rearrangement links TRBV10-2 to TRBJ1-1; D remains ambiguous. CDR3 length equals 13 residues. Trimming removed 1 base from V and 0 bases from J, with 3 bases in between. Germline assignment: CDR1 WSHSY and CDR2 SAAADI. The CDR3 DNA reads TGCGCCAGCAGTGAGTTATTGAACACTGAAGCTTTCTTT. Translated, it gives CASSELLNTEAFF.

This chain uses TRBV7-7 with TRBJ1-1; no firm D call. In germline, CDR1 is SSHAT, CDR2 FNYEAQ (reference sequence). The length of the CDR3 is 13 residues. V was trimmed by 5 bases and J by 0 bases, leaving 7 bases between them. Written as DNA, the CDR3 is TGTGCCAGCAGCCTCAGCTTGAACACTGAAGCTTTCTTT. Encoded protein: CASSLSLNTEAFF. The variable domain in full, with the rest retrieved from reference TRBV7-7 and TRBJ1-1, is GAGVSQSPRYKVTKRGQDVTLRCDPISSHATLYWYQQALGQGPEFLTYFNYEAQPDKSGLPSDRFSAERPEGSISTLTIQRTEQRDSAMYRCASSLSLNTEAFFGQGTRLTVV.